This TCR beta chain was sequenced for a study of blood T cells in healthy people across ages. General study results and limits: Higher diversity and more naive CD4+ cells were features of long-lived donors, compared to aged donors.

This clonotype has a handful of counts. Its antigen is not known. Germline values: CDR1 SGHRS, CDR2 YFSETQ. This CDR3 is 14 amino acids long. The V end was cut by 4 bases, the J end by 0 bases, with 9 bases between. The authors ran a second PCR of 7 to 11 cycles using a sample-barcoded 5' primer and a J-beta primer mix. TCRdb redid the calling of the 5' RACE reads with MiXCR, one entry per CDR3 protein. The table shows about 640,000 distinct CDR3 sequences, with approximately 50% occurring only once. This receptor was taken from a man in his fifties or sixties in good health. The chain has TRBV5-1 and TRBJ2-3, with D uncertain. Input material: blood. CDR3 region: CASSQPDSTDTQYF. CDR3 DNA sequence: TGCGCCAGCAGCCAACCCGACAGCACAGATACGCAGTATTTT. The whole variable domain, filled in from reference TRBV5-1 and TRBJ2-3, reads KAGVTQTPRYLIKTRGQQVTLSCSPISGHRSVSWYQQTPGQGLQFLFEYFSETQRNKGNFPGRFSGRQFSNSRSEMNVSTLELGDSALYLCASSQPDSTDTQYFGPGTRLTVL.